This T cell receptor beta chain originates from a study of T-cell reconstitution after alpha-beta-depleted transplantation in children. Unique molecular identifiers were used in preparing the TCRbeta library. Using its own MiXCR run on the PCR reads, TCRdb lists one record per CDR3 protein. The table has 170,000 or so distinct CDR3 sequences, about 6.4% seen once; the top ten hold more than 2.5%. This clonotype was counted many times. Sequences were derived from PBMCs from the stem cell graft donor, sampled from the stem cell graft. The source of this sequence is a human donor who donated a stem cell graft to a child with Wiskott-Aldrich syndrome.

CDR3 DNA: TGTGCCAGCAGCCCAGGTATGGAAGAGACCCAGTACTTC. Its translation: CASSPGMEETQYF. This sequence joins TRBV7-2 and TRBJ2-5; D not resolved. Trimming removed 5 bases at V and 3 bases at J, with 10 bases between. The length of the CDR3 is 13 residues. The V gene's germline CDR1 is SGHTA and CDR2 FQGNSA.